This T cell receptor beta chain stems from a study of cytotoxic CD8 clonotypes in ibrutinib-treated CLL. Study background: By median roughly 72 months, approximately twelve had progressed and about 15 stayed remitted; responses had been 2 complete and approximately 24 partial.

CDR1 is SGHAT and CDR2 is FQNNGV in the germline V gene. This CDR3 contains 14 residues. V gave up 5 bases and J gave up 4 bases; unmatched junction bases: 4. Clones were read by immunoSEQ multiplex PCR, and TCRdb kept only the in-frame ones, dropping some. The table has 130,000 or so clones, 60% to 80% seen once; the top ten hold approximately 28%. Concerning this clone: What it binds is not known.

Findings and caveats of the study: Researchers report that baseline clonality outpaced age-matched healthy donors and tracked circulating CD8+ T-cell counts.

This chain joins TRBV11-2 and TRBJ1-4; 7 nucleotides match TRBD1. The sample here was PBMCs, taken after 12 months of ibrutinib treatment. The clonotype comes from a human donor with chronic lymphocytic leukemia. The CDR3: CASSPQGINEKLFF. CDR3 in DNA: TGTGCCAGCAGCCCACAGGGGATTAATGAAAAACTGTTTTTT.